This T cell receptor beta chain comes out of a study of shared clonotypes between healthy human individuals. Broader study findings: Clonotypes shared by all four sorted-subset donors had higher generation probabilities than non-shared clonotypes.

The run depth of the assay was deep. The protocol was immunoSEQ multiplex PCR, while the TCRdb copy is restricted to in-frame clones and leaves out a portion. In the table there are over 1.4 million clones, around 95% of which are singletons. For this clone: Antigen: not known.

Germline CDR1 reads MNHNY; CDR2 reads SVGAGI (reference sequence). Trimming cost V 5 bases and J 4 bases; bases outside gene matches: 8. The CDR3 loop spans 16 amino acids. The chain couples TRBV6-6 to TRBJ2-1; 10 bases fit TRBD2. Material: naive CD4+ T cells sorted from blood. Documented subset: CD45RA+ positively selected. This TCR derives from a man aged 25-45 years in good health. The CDR3 nucleotides read TGTGCCAGCAGTCCCTCAGGGACTAGCGTGTACAATGAGCAGTTCTTC. It is translated as CASSPSGTSVYNEQFF.